This T cell receptor beta chain emerged from a study of T cell responses to AZD1222 COVID-19 vaccine. Overall study results and limits: In the spike-specific TCR repertoire, nearly half reportedly target unmutated variant regions. Spike-specific TCR breadth and depth grew following two AZD1222 doses. The sample set comprised mostly white British donors with more females, and clonal diversity was possibly underestimated.

Second-dose timings of about 4 or about 12 weeks were pooled. Here immunoSEQ multiplex PCR was the method, and the copy in TCRdb shows in-frame clones only, minus some. The data show approximately 80,000 clones, approximately 85% seen once. As to this clone: Its antigen is still unknown.

This clonotype was obtained from an adult who received the AZD1222 COVID-19 vaccine. Sequencing used peripheral blood, obtained 28 days after the second AZD1222 dose.

The chain's CDR3 is CASSWEFQPQHF. In nucleotides, the CDR3 is TGCGCCAGCAGTTGGGAATTTCAGCCCCAGCATTTT. V is TRBV10-2 and J is TRBJ1-5; D is ambiguous. Germline V gene data show CDR1 as WSHSY and CDR2 as SAAADI. The CDR3 consists of 12 residues. The ends were cut back, 5 bases at V and 6 bases at J, with 8 bases in the middle.